One sample yielded the 19 T cell receptor beta chains listed below, sequenced in a study of cytomegalovirus exposure and HLA in healthy donors. 13 Jbeta primers and 60 Vbeta primers were used for the PCR. Libraries were prepared by immunoSEQ multiplex PCR; TCRdb keeps only in-frame clonotypes and omits some of them. The sample has over 50,000 clones, 65% to 80% seen once. The sample consisted of PBMCs. These receptors were taken from a female donor in good health and CMV-seronegative.

The V gene is TRBV28, the J gene TRBJ1-2; D not resolved. V was trimmed by 6 bases and J by 1 base, leaving 9 bases between them. CDR1 and CDR2 (germline): MDHEN, SYDVKM. The CDR3 length is 13 residues. Here the CDR3 reads CASSNLNNYGYTF. For the CDR3, the DNA is TGTGCCAGCAGCAACCTAAATAACTATGGCTACACCTTC.

The rearrangement uses TRBV28 and TRBJ1-5; tentative D call: TRBD1 (6 bases). The germline gives CDR1 MDHEN, CDR2 SYDVKM. With 6 bases removed from V and 0 bases from J, the gap between germline ends came to 15 bases. The CDR3 runs to 16 residues. The CDR3 region has the DNA TGTGCCAGCAGACGGACAGTACTTTATAGCAATCAGCCCCAGCATTTT. As protein: CASRRTVLYSNQPQHF.

The V call is TRBV2, the J call TRBJ1-5; D gene ambiguous. The CDR3 consists of 15 residues. V was cut by 6 bases and J by 2 bases, with 14 bases left in between. In germline, CDR1 is SNHLY, CDR2 FYNNEI. The CDR3 loop is CASRGTGGGNQPQHF. CDR3 coding DNA: TGTGCCAGCAGGGGAACCGGCGGGGGCAATCAGCCCCAGCATTTT.

The chain links TRBV5-1 to TRBJ1-1, with D maybe TRBD1 (5 bases). Between the trimmed V and J ends, which lost 5 bases and 3 bases, there was a span of 17 bases. The CDR3 has 15 amino acids. Germline CDR1 reads SGHRS; CDR2 reads YFSETQ. CDR3 region: CASSREGQGYTEAFF. DNA of the CDR3: TGCGCCAGCAGTCGGGAGGGGCAGGGTTACACTGAAGCTTTCTTT.

This chain links TRBV28 with TRBJ1-2, with D perhaps matching TRBD1 (5 bases). V lost 2 bases and J 4 bases, leaving 8 bases between the germline ends. This CDR3 is 13 amino acids long. Germline V lookup: CDR1 MDHEN, CDR2 SYDVKM. CDR3: CASSLQGGYGYTF. In nucleotides, the CDR3 is TGTGCCAGCAGTTTACAGGGTGGCTATGGCTACACCTTC.

The chain is built from TRBV5-1 and TRBJ1-4, with TRBD1 matching over 7 bases. The CDR3 is 14 residues long. The germline CDR1 and CDR2 sequences are SGHRS and YFSETQ. V lost 7 bases to trimming and J lost 5 bases; unmatched junction nucleotides: 8. The CDR3 loop is CASSDRAPNEKLFF. In DNA form, the CDR3 reads TGCGCCAGCTCTGACAGGGCCCCGAATGAAAAACTGTTTTTT. Full variable domain (remainder filled in from reference TRBV5-1 and TRBJ1-4): KAGVTQTPRYLIKTRGQQVTLSCSPISGHRSVSWYQQTPGQGLQFLFEYFSETQRNKGNFPGRFSGRQFSNSRSEMNVSTLELGDSALYLCASSDRAPNEKLFFGSGTQLSVL.

The table lists this clone with a few counts. V usage is TRBV7-3 and J usage is TRBJ2-1; 8 positions agree with TRBD2. J lost 3 bases, V lost 5 bases, and 6 bases had no gene match. CDR1 is SGHTA and CDR2 is FQGTGA in the germline V gene. The CDR3 extends over 15 amino acids. CDR3: CASSRGLAGYNEQFF. In nucleotides, the CDR3 is TGTGCCAGCAGCCGGGGCCTAGCGGGCTACAATGAGCAGTTCTTC.

The gene calls are TRBV21-1 and TRBJ1-2. TRBV21-1 is flagged as a pseudogene. The CDR3 loop spans 19 amino acids. Written as DNA, the CDR3 is TGTGCCAGCAGCAAAGTCGAGTCCTCTCTGGAGGAGGGGTGGAGAGGCTACACCTTC. It is translated as CASSKVESSLEEGWRGYTF.

As regards this clone: No conserved phenylalanine or tryptophan ends this CDR3, so it is likely a read error. The CDR3 sequence is CASSEGQYYGYTV. The CDR3 DNA reads as TGTGCCAGCAGTGAAGGGCAATACTATGGCTACACCGTC. This chain connects TRBV2 to TRBJ1-2, with D uncertain. The length of the CDR3 is 13 residues. Trimming left V 1 base short and J 3 bases short, with 6 bases between. In germline, CDR1 is SNHLY, CDR2 FYNNEI.

The chain links TRBV5-5 to TRBJ2-3; D is ambiguous. In germline, CDR1 is SGHKS, CDR2 YYEKEE (reference sequence). The CDR3 has 15 amino acids. V lost 1 base and J 0 bases, leaving 9 bases between the germline ends. As DNA, the CDR3 is TGTGCCAGCAGCTTGATGCACAGAAGCACAGATACGCAGTATTTT. It codes for CASSLMHRSTDTQYF.

This chain links TRBV25-1 with TRBJ2-5, with 9 bases identical to TRBD1. Losses at the gene ends were 5 bases for V and 5 bases for J; bases not matched to a gene: 6. The CDR3 covers 14 residues. Germline loops: CDR1 MGHDK, CDR2 SYGVNS. The CDR3 coding sequence is TGTGCCAGCAGTCCTAACAGGGGGCTGGAGACCCAGTACTTC. This gives the protein CASSPNRGLETQYF. The full variable domain, in which reference TRBV25-1 and TRBJ2-5 provide the parts outside the CDR3, is EADIYQTPRYLVIGTGKKITLECSQTMGHDKMYWYQQDPGMELHLIHYSYGVNSTEKGDLSSESTVSRIRTEHFPLTLESARPSHTSQYLCASSPNRGLETQYFGPGTRLLVL.

The rearrangement links TRBV28 to TRBJ1-5; 8 nucleotides agree with TRBD1. Per germline, CDR1 MDHEN and CDR2 SYDVKM. The V gene end was trimmed by 6 bases and the J gene end by 6 bases; junction bases not matched to a gene: 13. CDR3 length equals 16 residues. The CDR3 sequence is CASSSTGVGRTQPQHF. The CDR3 nucleotides are TGTGCCAGCAGCTCGACAGGGGTCGGAAGAACTCAGCCCCAGCATTTT.

The chain recombines TRBV7-9 with TRBJ2-7, with TRBD2 as a possible D gene (5 bases). This CDR3 contains 12 residues. V lost 8 bases and J lost 4, with 12 bases in between. The germline V gene has CDR1 SEHNR and CDR2 FQNEAQ (reference sequence). CDR3 region: CASSPGWYEQYF. The DNA for the CDR3 is TGTGCCAGCTCCCCGGGGTGGTACGAGCAGTACTTC.

The J gene is TRBJ2-1, the V gene TRBV6-1; 8 bases are shared with TRBD1. This CDR3 has 13 amino acids. V was pared by 3 bases and J by 10 bases, with 5 bases of the junction left unmatched. Looked up from germline, CDR1 is MNHNS and CDR2 is SASEGT. In DNA, the CDR3 is TGTGCCAGCAGTGAGCAGGGGGCAGGGGAGCAGTTCTTC. Its protein product is CASSEQGAGEQFF.

Points on this clone: A junction boundary mismatches the germline segment, possibly from a read error. The V and J genes are TRBV11-3 and TRBJ1-1; 7 bases match TRBD1. Germline CDR1 reads SGHNT; CDR2 reads YENEEA. This CDR3 contains 13 residues. The CDR3 is CASSLDVVGQLYF. The CDR3 coding sequence is TGTGCCAGCAGCTTAGATGTAGTGGGACAGCTATACTTT.

The chain carries TRBV19 and TRBJ1-4; D ambiguous. Per germline, CDR1 LNHDA and CDR2 SQIVND (reference sequence). Trimming removed 4 bases at V and 2 bases at J, with 8 bases between. There are 14 residues in the CDR3. CDR3 nucleotides: TGTGCCAGTAGTACGGGGTTCACTAATGAAAAACTGTTTTTT. This sequence encodes CASSTGFTNEKLFF.

This sequence joins TRBV6-5 and TRBJ2-5; 7 bases align to TRBD1. The last part of the DNA fits TRBJ2-7 better; the J call may be wrong. In germline, CDR1 is MNHEY, CDR2 SVGAGI. The CDR3 totals 12 residues. CDR3: CASSHRGYEQYF. The CDR3 DNA reads TGTGCCAGCAGCCACAGGGGCTACGAGCAGTACTTC.

The chain joins TRBV7-8 to TRBJ1-2; 9 bases map to TRBD1. Germline V gene data show CDR1 as SGHVS and CDR2 as FQNEAQ. V lost 0 bases to trimming and J lost 4 bases; unmatched junction nucleotides: 3. This CDR3 is built from 15 residues. CDR3 in DNA: TGTGCCAGCAGCTTAGCGAACAGGGGGCTCTATGGCTACACCTTC. Its protein is CASSLANRGLYGYTF.

The rearrangement uses TRBV30 and TRBJ2-5; D call uncertain. Gene TRBJ2-7 matches the end of the DNA better, so the J call may be wrong. Germline V gives CDR1 GTSNPN, CDR2 SVGIG (reference sequence). The length of the CDR3 is 11 residues. Here the CDR3 DNA reads TGTGCCTGGAGCGCGACTTACGAGCAGTACTTC. The encoded protein is CAWSATYEQYF.